Listed below are T cell receptor beta chains from one sample, sequenced in a study of shared clonotypes between healthy human individuals. The table came from immunoSEQ multiplex PCR; TCRdb's copy has only in-frame clones and leaves some out. The repertoire holds some 2,500,000 clones, 93% seen once, with approximately 0.35% in the top ten. Specimen: naive CD4+ T cells from PBMCs. Source of these receptors: a young man in good health. Some clones in this sample may be carry-over from other donors' samples. The CDR3 runs from the conserved cysteine through the conserved F or W. Part of the rows lack a size; the others show once, few, many or a class for expanded clones.

>TRBV9|TRBJ2-5|NA
CASSPRAGGGETQYF
>TRBV7-2|TRBJ2-7|NA
CASSGVGPLEQYF
>TRBV30|TRBJ2-1|once
CAWSLTSDEQFF
>TRBV11-1|TRBJ2-7|NA
CASSLDRGSSYEQYF
>TRBV27|TRBJ2-3|NA
CASSPQWTSGSSRSDTQYF
>TRBV7-3|TRBJ2-1|NA
CASSLTGSGYNEQFF
>TRBV6-4|TRBJ1-2|NA
CASSPSGSLYGYTF
>TRBV18|TRBJ2-2|once
CASSEVRGTGELFF
>TRBV7-2|TRBJ1-2|NA
CASSPGFGGGGYGYTF
>TRBV27|TRBJ2-4|NA
CASSPSVGNIQYF
>TRBV5-4|TRBJ2-3|NA
CASSLRDTQYF
>TRBV28|TRBJ1-2|NA
CASSSQGAGYTF
>TRBV5-1|TRBJ1-3|NA
CASSPSQGPGNTIYF
>TRBV7-9|TRBJ1-5|NA
CASSPQGPHQPQHF
>TRBV5-1|TRBJ1-1|once
CASSAGPGVGTEAFF